A selection of T cell receptor beta chains follows, all from one sample in a study of vaccination and CD4 T cells after COVID-19. These receptors are not linked to any known antigen. MiXCR was run by TCRdb on the PCR reads, yielding one entry per CDR3 protein. The sample shows more than 8,500 distinct CDR3 sequences, approximately 40% of them seen only once. Sequencing was carried out using CD4+ T cells from blood, cultured in vitro. Every receptor here comes from a human donor in good health. The CDR3 runs from the conserved cysteine through the conserved F or W. Each record gives: clone size, V gene, D gene, J gene, CDR3 length, CDR3 DNA, CDR3 protein. The D gene is left open where the match is weak. Clone size is shown for a subset of rows, as once, few, many or a class of expanded clone.

clone size: NA
V gene: TRBV6-1
D gene: NA
J gene: TRBJ2-3
CDR3 length: 15
CDR3 DNA: TGTGCCAGCGGCTTTGGGGCCCCGGTAACAGATACGCAGTATTTT
CDR3 protein: CASGFGAPVTDTQYF

clone size: NA
V gene: TRBV6-5
D gene: NA
J gene: TRBJ2-7
CDR3 length: 12
CDR3 DNA: TGTGCCAGCAGTTACTCGGACGGGAAGGAGTACTTC
CDR3 protein: CASSYSDGKEYF

clone size: NA
V gene: TRBV6-2/TRBV6-3
D gene: TRBD2
J gene: TRBJ2-7
CDR3 length: 14
CDR3 DNA: TGTGCCAGCAGTCGACTAGCGGGAGAACCCGAGCAGTACTTC
CDR3 protein: CASSRLAGEPEQYF

clone size: few
V gene: TRBV28
D gene: TRBD1
J gene: TRBJ1-3
CDR3 length: 15
CDR3 DNA: TGTGCCAGTATTGAATCCCCGGGACAGGGAAACACCATATATTTT
CDR3 protein: CASIESPGQGNTIYF

clone size: NA
V gene: TRBV4-3
D gene: NA
J gene: TRBJ2-7
CDR3 length: 13
CDR3 DNA: TGCGCCAGCAGTTGGGACCAATACTACGAGCAGTACTTC
CDR3 protein: CASSWDQYYEQYF

clone size: NA
V gene: TRBV12-3/TRBV12-4
D gene: NA
J gene: TRBJ2-7
CDR3 length: 14
CDR3 DNA: TGTGCCAGCAGTCCCCCCCGGGACACCTACGAGCAGTACTTC
CDR3 protein: CASSPPRDTYEQYF

clone size: few
V gene: TRBV27
D gene: TRBD1
J gene: TRBJ2-7
CDR3 length: 14
CDR3 DNA: TGTGCCAGCAGCACCGGGACAGGGGCCTACGAGCAGTACTTC
CDR3 protein: CASSTGTGAYEQYF

clone size: NA
V gene: TRBV7-3
D gene: NA
J gene: TRBJ2-5
CDR3 length: 13
CDR3 DNA: TGTGCCAGCAGCTTAACCCGACGGGAGACCCAGTACTTC
CDR3 protein: CASSLTRRETQYF

clone size: NA
V gene: TRBV6-2/TRBV6-3
D gene: NA
J gene: TRBJ2-1
CDR3 length: 14
CDR3 DNA: TGTGCCAGCAGTTACTCGGTGCCGGACAATGAGCAGTTCTTC
CDR3 protein: CASSYSVPDNEQFF

clone size: NA
V gene: TRBV20-1
D gene: NA
J gene: TRBJ2-3
CDR3 length: 13
CDR3 DNA: TGCAGTGCTAGCGTGGGGGGAGAGGATACGCAGTATTTT
CDR3 protein: CSASVGGEDTQYF

clone size: NA
V gene: TRBV7-9
D gene: NA
J gene: TRBJ1-3
CDR3 length: 14
CDR3 DNA: TGTGCCAGCAGCCAAGAGCTCTCTGGAAACACCATATATTTT
CDR3 protein: CASSQELSGNTIYF

clone size: few
V gene: TRBV6-1
D gene: NA
J gene: TRBJ1-6
CDR3 length: 15
CDR3 DNA: TGTGCCAGCACGCCTACACCCAAAGCGACTCCACCCCTCCACTTT
CDR3 protein: CASTPTPKATPPLHF

clone size: NA
V gene: TRBV7-2
D gene: TRBD1
J gene: TRBJ2-1
CDR3 length: 15
CDR3 DNA: TGTGCCAGCAGCTATCGACAGGGGGCTAACAATGAGCAGTTCTTC
CDR3 protein: CASSYRQGANNEQFF